A selection of T cell receptor beta chains follows, all from one sample in a study of CD8+CD57+ T cells in acquired aplastic anemia. TCRdb recomputed calls from the reads with MiXCR, one row per CDR3 protein. The table shows 400,000 to 500,000 distinct CDR3 sequences, with roughly 64% occurring only once. The sequencing input was sorted CD4+, CD8+, or CD8+CD57+ T cells (not recorded which) from PBMCs. The receptor source for this set is a human donor in good health, serving as a control. CDR3s include the opening cysteine and the closing phenylalanine or tryptophan. Each record gives: clone size, V gene, CDR3 length, D gene, J gene, CDR3 DNA, CDR3 protein. A D gene is named only where the DNA matches it firmly. Only some rows state a clone size, as once, few, many or a class for expanded clones.

clone_size: many
v_call: TRBV20-1
cdr3_length: 15
d_call: TRBD2
j_call: TRBJ2-1
cdr3_nt: TGCAGTGCTAGTCCGACTAGCGGGGGTTACCGGGAGCAGTTCTTC
cdr3_aa: CSASPTSGGYREQFF

clone_size: -
v_call: TRBV4-1
cdr3_length: 12
d_call: TRBD1
j_call: TRBJ2-7
cdr3_nt: TGCGCCAGCAGGACAGGGACCCACGAGCAGTACTTC
cdr3_aa: CASRTGTHEQYF

clone_size: -
v_call: TRBV15
cdr3_length: 14
d_call: -
j_call: TRBJ2-7
cdr3_nt: TGTGCCAGCAGCCCCGACGTGGAAAGGGACGAGCAGTACTTC
cdr3_aa: CASSPDVERDEQYF

clone_size: few
v_call: TRBV29-1
cdr3_length: 12
d_call: -
j_call: TRBJ2-7
cdr3_nt: TGCAGCTTTGGGGGTGATGCGTACGAGCAGTACTTC
cdr3_aa: CSFGGDAYEQYF

clone_size: once
v_call: TRBV7-8
cdr3_length: 16
d_call: -
j_call: TRBJ1-5
cdr3_nt: TGTGCCAGCAGCCCAACCCCGGACGGGGGCAATCAGCCCCAGCATTTT
cdr3_aa: CASSPTPDGGNQPQHF

clone_size: -
v_call: TRBV5-1
cdr3_length: 15
d_call: -
j_call: TRBJ2-7
cdr3_nt: TGCGCCAGCAGCCTCACCACCGGGACATGCTACGAGCAGTACTTC
cdr3_aa: CASSLTTGTCYEQYF

clone_size: once
v_call: TRBV19
cdr3_length: 13
d_call: TRBD1
j_call: TRBJ1-5
cdr3_nt: TGTGCCAGTAACAGACAGGGATATCAGCCCCAGCATTTT
cdr3_aa: CASNRQGYQPQHF

clone_size: many
v_call: TRBV12-3/TRBV12-4
cdr3_length: 14
d_call: -
j_call: TRBJ1-1
cdr3_nt: TGTGCCAGCAGTTCCTCAGGGGCCAACACTGAAGCTTTCTTT
cdr3_aa: CASSSSGANTEAFF

clone_size: -
v_call: TRBV2
cdr3_length: 14
d_call: TRBD1
j_call: TRBJ1-2
cdr3_nt: TGTGCCAGCACCCTGGACAGGGGACACTATGGCTACACCTTC
cdr3_aa: CASTLDRGHYGYTF

clone_size: -
v_call: TRBV7-2
cdr3_length: 14
d_call: TRBD2
j_call: TRBJ2-7
cdr3_nt: TGTGCCAGCAGCTTCGGGGGGGCCCCCCCTGAGCAGTACTTC
cdr3_aa: CASSFGGAPPEQYF

clone_size: -
v_call: TRBV6-1
cdr3_length: 13
d_call: -
j_call: TRBJ2-2
cdr3_nt: TGTGCCAGCAGGACAGGAAACACCGGGGAGCTGTTTTTT
cdr3_aa: CASRTGNTGELFF

clone_size: -
v_call: TRBV20-1
cdr3_length: 12
d_call: -
j_call: TRBJ2-3
cdr3_nt: TGCAGTGCTAGGTCGGACACGGAAACGCAGTATTTT
cdr3_aa: CSARSDTETQYF

clone_size: -
v_call: TRBV7-8
cdr3_length: 14
d_call: -
j_call: TRBJ1-1
cdr3_nt: TGTGCCAGCAGCTTCGGGGCGGCGGACACTGAAGCTTTCTTT
cdr3_aa: CASSFGAADTEAFF

clone_size: -
v_call: TRBV25-1
cdr3_length: 14
d_call: -
j_call: TRBJ1-1
cdr3_nt: TGTGCCAGGAGCGTCCGTAGCGGGACCGGTGAGGCTTTCTTT
cdr3_aa: CARSVRSGTGEAFF

clone_size: many
v_call: TRBV20-1
cdr3_length: 13
d_call: -
j_call: TRBJ2-7
cdr3_nt: TGCAGTGCTAGCCGCAGGGCTCTCTACGAGCAGTACTTC
cdr3_aa: CSASRRALYEQYF

clone_size: many
v_call: TRBV6-1
cdr3_length: 16
d_call: TRBD2
j_call: TRBJ2-5
cdr3_nt: TGTGCCAGCACTTCAAACCGACTAGCGGCCGAACGGACCCAGTACTTC
cdr3_aa: CASTSNRLAAERTQYF

clone_size: -
v_call: TRBV11-2
cdr3_length: 18
d_call: -
j_call: TRBJ2-3
cdr3_nt: TGTGCCAGCAGCTTAGTTACCTACGATCCTAGCATGGAAGATACGCAGTATTTT
cdr3_aa: CASSLVTYDPSMEDTQYF

clone_size: many
v_call: TRBV19
cdr3_length: 16
d_call: TRBD1
j_call: TRBJ2-3
cdr3_nt: TGTGCCAGTACCAGGGTGACAGGGGGTTTTACAGATACGCAGTATTTT
cdr3_aa: CASTRVTGGFTDTQYF

clone_size: -
v_call: TRBV2
cdr3_length: 14
d_call: -
j_call: TRBJ1-5
cdr3_nt: TGTGCCAGCAGTGAGAGTCTACCCGATCAGCCCCAGCATTTT
cdr3_aa: CASSESLPDQPQHF

clone_size: -
v_call: TRBV5-1
cdr3_length: 17
d_call: -
j_call: TRBJ2-3
cdr3_nt: TGCGCCAGCAGCTTCGACAGTAGCAATAAGGGCACAGATACGCAGTATTTT
cdr3_aa: CASSFDSSNKGTDTQYF

clone_size: few
v_call: TRBV10-1
cdr3_length: 13
d_call: TRBD2
j_call: TRBJ2-2
cdr3_nt: TGTGCCAGCGTAGCGGGGGGCCCCGGGGAGCTGTTTTTT
cdr3_aa: CASVAGGPGELFF

clone_size: once
v_call: TRBV12-3/TRBV12-4
cdr3_length: 12
d_call: TRBD1
j_call: TRBJ1-2
cdr3_nt: TGTGCCAGCAGTCTTACAGGGGGTCGGGGGACCTTC
cdr3_aa: CASSLTGGRGTF

clone_size: -
v_call: TRBV4-1
cdr3_length: 13
d_call: -
j_call: TRBJ1-3
cdr3_nt: TGCGCCAGCAGCCACGGGGCTGGAAACACCATATATTTT
cdr3_aa: CASSHGAGNTIYF

clone_size: -
v_call: TRBV20-1
cdr3_length: 16
d_call: -
j_call: TRBJ1-1
cdr3_nt: TGCACCACTCTAACCCCCAACGGGGCGGTGAACACTGAAGCTTTCTTT
cdr3_aa: CTTLTPNGAVNTEAFF

clone_size: -
v_call: TRBV27
cdr3_length: 15
d_call: TRBD2
j_call: TRBJ2-2
cdr3_nt: TGTGCCAGCAGTCTCTCTAGCGGGATGCCCGGGGAGCTGTTTTTT
cdr3_aa: CASSLSSGMPGELFF

clone_size: -
v_call: TRBV7-2
cdr3_length: 15
d_call: -
j_call: TRBJ2-5
cdr3_nt: TGTGCCAGCAGCCCAGGGGGGGCGTCGTATGAGACCCAGTACTTC
cdr3_aa: CASSPGGASYETQYF

clone_size: few
v_call: TRBV10-3
cdr3_length: 16
d_call: TRBD2
j_call: TRBJ2-7
cdr3_nt: TGTGCCATCAGTGATAAGCTAGCGGCTGAAACCTACGAGCAGTACTTC
cdr3_aa: CAISDKLAAETYEQYF

clone_size: few
v_call: TRBV29-1
cdr3_length: 12
d_call: TRBD2
j_call: TRBJ2-7
cdr3_nt: TGCAGCGTTGAGACTAGCGGCTACGAGCAGTACTTC
cdr3_aa: CSVETSGYEQYF

clone_size: -
v_call: TRBV19
cdr3_length: 13
d_call: TRBD1
j_call: TRBJ2-7
cdr3_nt: TGTGCCAGCAGCGCGGAGACAGGGGGTTTGCAGCATTTC
cdr3_aa: CASSAETGGLQHF

clone_size: -
v_call: TRBV7-9
cdr3_length: 18
d_call: TRBD2
j_call: TRBJ2-3
cdr3_nt: TGTGCCAGCAGCTTACTTACACAAGGGACTAGCGGGCCAGATACGCAGTATTTT
cdr3_aa: CASSLLTQGTSGPDTQYF

clone_size: -
v_call: TRBV5-5
cdr3_length: 13
d_call: -
j_call: TRBJ2-3
cdr3_nt: TGTGCCAGCAGTCGAACTGGCGAAGGTACGCAGTATTTT
cdr3_aa: CASSRTGEGTQYF

clone_size: few
v_call: TRBV2
cdr3_length: 15
d_call: TRBD2
j_call: TRBJ2-6
cdr3_nt: TGTGCCAGCAAAGCGGGGGGTTGGGGGGCCAACGTCCTGACTTTC
cdr3_aa: CASKAGGWGANVLTF

clone_size: -
v_call: TRBV10-3
cdr3_length: 13
d_call: -
j_call: TRBJ2-5
cdr3_nt: TGTGCCAGCAGTGGGGCAGAGGAGGAGACCCAGTACTTC
cdr3_aa: CASSGAEEETQYF

clone_size: -
v_call: TRBV7-2
cdr3_length: 15
d_call: -
j_call: TRBJ2-7
cdr3_nt: TGTGCCAGCAAACTCGGCGGGGACGCGTCGGACGAGCAGTACTTC
cdr3_aa: CASKLGGDASDEQYF

clone_size: -
v_call: TRBV20-1
cdr3_length: 13
d_call: TRBD1
j_call: TRBJ1-2
cdr3_nt: TGCAGTGCCGGGGACAGGGTACGATCTGGAAACACCTTC
cdr3_aa: CSAGDRVRSGNTF

clone_size: once
v_call: TRBV5-8
cdr3_length: 14
d_call: -
j_call: TRBJ2-7
cdr3_nt: TGTGCCAGCGCTCAGGGGGGCAAAACCTACGAGCAGTACTTC
cdr3_aa: CASAQGGKTYEQYF

clone_size: -
v_call: TRBV9
cdr3_length: 15
d_call: -
j_call: TRBJ2-3
cdr3_nt: TGTGCCAGCAGCGAAGTGGCCAGAACTCTGGAAACACAGTATTTT
cdr3_aa: CASSEVARTLETQYF

clone_size: once
v_call: TRBV12-3/TRBV12-4
cdr3_length: 15
d_call: TRBD1
j_call: TRBJ1-1
cdr3_nt: TGTGCCAGCAGCCTGGGACAGGGAAGCCGCACTGAAGCTTTCTTT
cdr3_aa: CASSLGQGSRTEAFF

clone_size: -
v_call: TRBV7-2
cdr3_length: 13
d_call: -
j_call: TRBJ2-3
cdr3_nt: TGTGCCAGCAGCCCTCGCCGGGTAGATCCGCTGTATTTT
cdr3_aa: CASSPRRVDPLYF

clone_size: many
v_call: TRBV9
cdr3_length: 17
d_call: -
j_call: TRBJ1-3
cdr3_nt: TGTGCCAGCAGCGTAGGGCCGGCGACCATACCTGGAAACACCATATATTTT
cdr3_aa: CASSVGPATIPGNTIYF

clone_size: -
v_call: TRBV7-2
cdr3_length: 14
d_call: -
j_call: TRBJ2-7
cdr3_nt: TGTGCCAGCAGCCCCTGGGACACGCAGTACTTTGGCTCATTC
cdr3_aa: CASSPWDTQYFGSF

clone_size: -
v_call: TRBV5-1
cdr3_length: 15
d_call: -
j_call: TRBJ1-3
cdr3_nt: TGCGCCAGCAGCTTGGTGGGGGTGCCTGGAAACACCATATATTTT
cdr3_aa: CASSLVGVPGNTIYF

clone_size: many
v_call: TRBV5-4
cdr3_length: 14
d_call: -
j_call: TRBJ2-3
cdr3_nt: TGTGCCAGCAGCTCACAAGGCCTGACAGATACGCAGTATTTT
cdr3_aa: CASSSQGLTDTQYF

clone_size: few
v_call: TRBV6-5
cdr3_length: 16
d_call: -
j_call: TRBJ1-1
cdr3_nt: TGTGCCAGCAGTCCTAAGAGGGCGCGCATGAACACTGAAGCTTTCTTT
cdr3_aa: CASSPKRARMNTEAFF

clone_size: many
v_call: TRBV4-1
cdr3_length: 17
d_call: TRBD2
j_call: TRBJ2-1
cdr3_nt: TGCGCCAGCAGCCGGACTAGCGGGGGGAACTCCTACAATGAGCAGTTCTTC
cdr3_aa: CASSRTSGGNSYNEQFF

clone_size: -
v_call: TRBV2
cdr3_length: 14
d_call: -
j_call: TRBJ1-3
cdr3_nt: TGTGCCAGCAGCCGATCCTATTCTGGAAACTTCGTATATTTT
cdr3_aa: CASSRSYSGNFVYF

clone_size: -
v_call: TRBV7-9
cdr3_length: 14
d_call: TRBD1
j_call: TRBJ1-6
cdr3_nt: TGTGCCAGCAGCTCGACAGGGGACTACGAGCAGTACTTCTTT
cdr3_aa: CASSSTGDYEQYFF

clone_size: -
v_call: TRBV9
cdr3_length: 17
d_call: -
j_call: TRBJ1-6
cdr3_nt: TGTGCCAGCAGCGAGAGAGAGCTTCGCTACCATAGGTCACCCCTCCACTTT
cdr3_aa: CASSERELRYHRSPLHF

clone_size: many
v_call: TRBV27
cdr3_length: 15
d_call: TRBD2
j_call: TRBJ2-1
cdr3_nt: TGTGCCAGCAGTTCCGGGACTAGCGGGGGAGGGGAGCAGTTCTTC
cdr3_aa: CASSSGTSGGGEQFF

clone_size: many
v_call: TRBV15
cdr3_length: 15
d_call: -
j_call: TRBJ2-7
cdr3_nt: TGTGCCACCAGCAGAGATCCCGGTCCCGACTACGAGCAGTACTTC
cdr3_aa: CATSRDPGPDYEQYF

clone_size: -
v_call: TRBV20-1
cdr3_length: 13
d_call: -
j_call: TRBJ2-5
cdr3_nt: TGCAGTGCTGGCGCCACCTTCCAAGAGACCCAGTACTTC
cdr3_aa: CSAGATFQETQYF

clone_size: -
v_call: TRBV5-1
cdr3_length: 16
d_call: TRBD2
j_call: TRBJ2-3
cdr3_nt: TGCGCCAGCAGCACTAGCGGGGGGTATCCCACAGATACGCAGTATTTT
cdr3_aa: CASSTSGGYPTDTQYF

clone_size: -
v_call: TRBV5-1
cdr3_length: 17
d_call: -
j_call: TRBJ1-3
cdr3_nt: TGTGCCAGCAGCTTACTCCCCGCGACAGGTTCTGGAAACACCATATATTTT
cdr3_aa: CASSLLPATGSGNTIYF